This T cell receptor beta chain was documented in a study of T cells expressing NK-cell markers. From germline, CDR1 is SGHRS and CDR2 YFSETQ. The length of the CDR3 is 15 residues. After re-calling the 5' RACE reads, TCRdb lists one entry per CDR3 protein, DNA absent. Its clone listing holds around 280,000 distinct CDR3 sequences. The specimen was blood T cells: a sorted CD56 or NKG2C T cell subset, CD4+ or CD8+ T cells, or bulk PBMC T cells (not recorded which). This rearrangement joins TRBV5-1 to TRBJ2-7; without DNA, the TCRdb call of TRBD1 cannot be checked. The source is a man aged 18-30 years in good health. The CDR3 loop is CASSLVQGLTYEQYF.